These 32 T cell receptor beta chains were sequenced from one sample in a study of blood T cells in healthy people across ages. A second PCR, run for roughly 7 to 11 cycles, used a sample-barcoded 5' primer plus a J-beta primer mix. TCRdb ran MiXCR on the 5' RACE reads and lists one entry per CDR3 protein. Of around 780,000 distinct CDR3 sequences listed, about a quarter are singletons. The same specimen was also included in a second study, on T cells of mothers and their children.

Sequences were obtained from blood. These receptors all stem from a boy between 5 and 17 years old in good health.

The sample holds a few counts of this clonotype. The chain employs TRBV4-1 and TRBJ2-5, with D perhaps assigned TRBD1 or TRBD2 (5 bases each). Germline CDR1 reads MGHRA; CDR2 reads YSYEKL. Trimming cost V 1 base and J 7 bases, with 16 bases left between them. The length of the CDR3 is 15 residues. The CDR3 nucleotides are TGCGCCAGCAGCCAAGGGGGGTCAACGTCGGGGACCCAGTACTTC. Translating it yields CASSQGGSTSGTQYF.

The rearrangement uses TRBV2 and TRBJ2-4; D gene ambiguous. The CDR3 spans 13 residues. The germline V gene has CDR1 SNHLY and CDR2 FYNNEI. V was cut by 5 bases and J by 2 bases, with 7 bases left in between. The CDR3 is CASSTESKNIQYF. CDR3 DNA sequence: TGTGCCAGCAGTACCGAATCCAAAAACATTCAGTACTTC.

As concerns this clonotype: The junction and the germline gene differ at one end; a read error may be behind it. The chain links TRBV6-6 to TRBJ1-3; D not certain. The CDR3 is 16 residues long. CDR1 and CDR2 from the germline V gene are MNHNY and SVGAGI (reference sequence). This CDR3 reads CASTQTSGISGNIIYF. CDR3 nucleotide sequence: TGTGCCAGCACCCAGACGTCGGGGATTTCTGGAAACATCATATATTTT.

This clonotype has a count of ten or more. The DNA for the CDR3 is TGTGCCAGCACCCAAACCAGGTACAACGAGCAGTACTTC. Translation: CASTQTRYNEQYF. The chain joins TRBV6-1 to TRBJ2-7; D uncertain. The V gene lost 7 bases and the J gene lost 5 bases, with 15 bases spanning the gap. Germline CDR1 reads MNHNS; CDR2 reads SASEGT. This CDR3 has 13 amino acids.

V usage is TRBV4-1 and J usage is TRBJ2-5, with D tentatively TRBD1 (5 bases). V was cut by 3 bases and J by 0 bases, with 11 bases left in between. The CDR3 runs 15 residues. Germline CDR1 is MGHRA and CDR2 is YSYEKL. The CDR3 is CASSQLPGNQETQYF. The CDR3 DNA is TGCGCCAGCAGCCAGCTACCAGGGAACCAAGAGACCCAGTACTTC.

This clonotype was picked up a small number of times. The gene calls are TRBV28 and TRBJ2-5; TRBD2 matches 10 bases. This CDR3 is built from 17 residues. The trim removed 4 bases at V and 0 bases at J, leaving 8 bases unmatched. CDR1 MDHEN and CDR2 SYDVKM come from the germline V gene. Here the CDR3 DNA reads TGTGCCAGCAGTTCCCCGACTAGCGGGTCGTACCAAGAGACCCAGTACTTC. Amino acid sequence: CASSSPTSGSYQETQYF.

This clonotype appeared a few times. The CDR3 loop reads CSATGTSYEQYF. CDR3 coding DNA: TGCAGTGCAACCGGGACAAGCTACGAGCAGTACTTC. V and J are TRBV20-1 and TRBJ2-7; maybe TRBD1 (6 bases). V lost 6 bases and J 3 bases, leaving 12 bases between the germline ends. This CDR3 has 12 amino acids. CDR1 is DFQATT, CDR2 SNEGSKA, per germline (reference sequence).

This clonotype was seen only a few times. The chain has TRBV28 and TRBJ1-6; 10 bases are shared with TRBD1. The CDR3 consists of 16 residues. Germline trimming cut 4 bases from V and 5 bases from J; bases unmatched to any gene: 5. Germline lookup yields CDR1 MDHEN and CDR2 SYDVKM. The CDR3 nucleotides read TGTGCCAGCAGTTGGGGGACAGGGGCCAATAATTCACCCCTCCACTTT. This sequence encodes CASSWGTGANNSPLHF. The full variable domain, with the rest looked up from reference TRBV28 and TRBJ1-6, is DVKVTQSSRYLVKRTGEKVFLECVQDMDHENMFWYRQDPGLGLRLIYFSYDVKMKEKGDIPEGYSVSREKKERFSLILESASTNQTSMYLCASSWGTGANNSPLHFGNGTRLTVT.

This clonotype was seen once. The rearrangement links TRBV20-1 to TRBJ2-3; 10 bases agree with TRBD2. V shed 5 bases, J shed 2 bases, and the junction held 13 bases outside the gene matches. CDR1 DFQATT and CDR2 SNEGSKA come from the germline V gene (reference sequence). The CDR3 is 17 amino acids. The DNA for the CDR3 is TGCAGTGCTCAACTTGGGGCTAGCGGGGGATACACAGATACGCAGTATTTT. As protein: CSAQLGASGGYTDTQYF.

The chain employs TRBV5-1 and TRBJ2-1; D perhaps matches TRBD1 (6 bases). V lost 10 bases and J 4 bases, leaving 21 bases between the germline ends. The CDR3 sequence is 15 residues long. Germline V gene sequence: CDR1 SGHRS, CDR2 YFSETQ. The CDR3 here is CAGNTGSKIYNEQFF. The DNA for the CDR3 is TGCGCCGGCAACACAGGGAGCAAGATATACAATGAGCAGTTCTTC.

The chain has TRBV29-1 and TRBJ1-1; D gene uncertain. Trimming removed 1 base from V and 4 bases from J, with 13 bases in between. This CDR3 has 14 amino acids. CDR1 is SQVTM, CDR2 ANQGSEA, per germline. CDR3 coding DNA: TGCAGCGTTGAAGGGGGTGAGGGCCCCACTGAAGCTTTCTTT. Its translation is CSVEGGEGPTEAFF.

The chain has TRBV29-1 and TRBJ2-2; TRBD1 might be the D (6 bases). CDR3 length: 12 amino acids. Trimming shortened V by 7 bases and J by 5 bases, and 11 bases separated the two germline ends. The germline V gene encodes CDR1 SQVTM and CDR2 ANQGSEA. Here the CDR3 reads CSAHRETGELFF. CDR3 bases: TGCAGCGCACACAGGGAAACCGGGGAGCTGTTTTTT.

This clonotype was found a few times. V gene TRBV12-3 or TRBV12-4 combines with J gene TRBJ1-1; D is undetermined. Trimming removed 3 bases from V and 0 bases from J, with 8 bases in between. The length of the CDR3 is 14 residues. As DNA, the CDR3 is TGTGCCAGCAGTTTCGCGTTACTGAACACTGAAGCTTTCTTT. It specifies CASSFALLNTEAFF.

Worth noting for this clonotype: The final CDR3 position lacks the conserved phenylalanine or tryptophan, pointing to a likely read error. The genes are TRBV29-1 and TRBJ2-5, with TRBD1 as a possible D gene (6 bases). CDR1 SQVTM and CDR2 ANQGSEA come from the germline V gene. V lost 6 bases to trimming and J lost 5 bases, with 16 bases between them. The CDR3 contains 13 residues. The CDR3 protein is CSVQAGDMETQYL. In DNA form, the CDR3 reads TGCAGCGTCCAAGCAGGGGACATGGAGACCCAGTACCTC.

In this sample, this clonotype turned up a few times. The V call is TRBV18, the J call TRBJ2-2, with a possible D match to TRBD1 (5 bases). V was pared by 2 bases and J by 6 bases, with 10 bases between. This CDR3 is 14 amino acids long. Per the germline V gene, CDR1 is KGHSH and CDR2 is LQKENI. The CDR3 coding sequence is TGTGCCAGCTCACCAATTCTACAGGCCGGGGAGCTGTTTTTT. Amino acid sequence: CASSPILQAGELFF.

Comment on this clonotype: Mismatch with germline at one junction end may stem from a read error. CDR3: CASSGRQGGRGEQCF. The DNA for the CDR3 is TGTGCCAGCAGTGGAAGACAGGGAGGACGTGGCGAGCAGTGCTTC. The chain recombines TRBV2 with TRBJ2-5; a weak D match, TRBD1 (7 bases). The CDR3 spans 15 residues. CDR1 is SNHLY and CDR2 is FYNNEI in the germline V gene.

The V call is TRBV27, the J call TRBJ2-5, with unresolved D. The J call may not be correct, given that the DNA end is closer to TRBJ2-7. The germline gives CDR1 MNHEY, CDR2 SMNVEV (reference sequence). The CDR3 length is 16 residues. The CDR3 DNA reads TGTGCCAGCAGTTCACCCCTCAGGAATCCATCCTACGAGCAGTACTTC. Protein: CASSSPLRNPSYEQYF.

This clonotype was picked up a small number of times. The J gene is TRBJ2-5, the V gene TRBV5-1; D could derive from TRBD1 or TRBD2 (5 bases each). Germline V gene sequence: CDR1 SGHRS, CDR2 YFSETQ. Trimming removed 4 bases from V and 4 bases from J, with 17 bases in between. This CDR3 has 15 amino acids. CDR3 protein: CASSPGRKIPETQYF. The CDR3 DNA sequence: TGCGCCAGCAGCCCGGGACGGAAGATCCCAGAGACCCAGTACTTC.

This clonotype was detected only a few times. The chain carries TRBV3-1 and TRBJ2-5; 8 nucleotides match TRBD1. Germline loops: CDR1 LGHDT, CDR2 YNNKEL (reference sequence). The CDR3 runs 15 residues. The V gene end was trimmed by 1 base and the J gene end by 5 bases; junction bases not matched to a gene: 6. Here the CDR3 DNA reads TGTGCCAGCAGCCAAGTAATACGGACAGGGGAGACCCAGTACTTC. It translates to CASSQVIRTGETQYF.

Concerning this clonotype: An end of the junction differs from the germline gene, which may be a read error. The chain joins TRBV28 to TRBJ1-1; 7 bases fit TRBD1. The CDR3 loop spans 11 amino acids. Germline CDR1 and CDR2: MDHEN and SYDVKM. The CDR3 here is CAGRGRIEAFF. For the CDR3, the DNA is TGTGCCGGCAGGGGGAGGATTGAAGCTTTCTTT.

In this sample, this clonotype turned up a few times. The gene calls are TRBV7-6 and TRBJ2-1, with D perhaps TRBD2 (6 bases). The length of the CDR3 is 16 residues. Trimming cost V 2 bases and J 1 base, with 12 bases left between them. CDR1 is SGHVS and CDR2 is FNYEAQ in the germline V gene. For the CDR3, the DNA is TGTGCCAGCAGCTTACTCTCGGGGGAATCCTACAATGAGCAGTTCTTC. It yields the protein CASSLLSGESYNEQFF.

This clonotype has only a few counts. The genes are TRBV7-8 and TRBJ1-4; D gene unclear. The CDR3 totals 15 residues. Germline V CDR1 and CDR2: SGHVS, FQNEAQ. The V and J ends lost 0 bases and 8 bases respectively, with 13 bases between them. The DNA of the CDR3 is TGTGCCAGCAGCTTAGCAGGCCAGAGGCACGAAAAACTGTTTTTT. Protein product: CASSLAGQRHEKLFF.

This clonotype came up a few times. This rearrangement joins TRBV11-3 to TRBJ2-3; TRBD1 might be the D (5 bases). The CDR3 runs to 13 residues. Between the trimmed V and J ends, which lost 6 bases and 4 bases, there was a span of 11 bases. Germline assignment: CDR1 SGHNT and CDR2 YENEEA. The CDR3 coding sequence is TGTGCCAGCAGTCTCCAGGGTTCAGATACGCAGTATTTT. This sequence encodes CASSLQGSDTQYF.

The J gene is TRBJ2-1, the V gene TRBV18; TRBD1 agrees at 7 bases. The CDR3 loop spans 16 amino acids. J lost 3 bases, V lost 1 base, and 6 bases had no gene match. Germline CDR1 reads KGHSH; CDR2 reads LQKENI. The CDR3 here is CASSPLQGVNYNEQFF. The CDR3 coding sequence is TGTGCCAGCTCACCACTCCAGGGGGTAAACTACAATGAGCAGTTCTTC.

The rearrangement joins TRBV6-1 to TRBJ2-5; possible D gene TRBD2, 5 bases. The CDR3 length is 11 residues. With 8 bases removed from V and 3 bases from J, the gap between germline ends came to 7 bases. Germline V gives CDR1 MNHNS, CDR2 SASEGT. The CDR3 loop is CASVEEETQYF. As DNA, the CDR3 is TGTGCCAGCGTGGAGGAAGAGACCCAGTACTTC.

This clonotype came up a few times. The V gene is TRBV20-1, the J gene TRBJ2-1; TRBD2 matches 15 bases. CDR1 DFQATT and CDR2 SNEGSKA come from the germline V gene (reference sequence). Trimming cost V 3 bases and J 4 bases; bases outside gene matches: 4. The CDR3 has 16 amino acids. As DNA, the CDR3 is TGCAGTGCTAGTTCGGGACTAGCGGGGGGATACAATGAGCAGTTCTTC. Translation: CSASSGLAGGYNEQFF.

This clonotype appeared a few times. The chain links TRBV20-1 to TRBJ2-7; no definite D call. Trimming pared 5 bases from V and 3 bases from J, leaving 8 bases between. Per germline, CDR1 DFQATT and CDR2 SNEGSKA (reference sequence). There are 11 residues in the CDR3. CDR3 DNA sequence: TGCAGTGCTCTGAAGGGCTACGAGCAGTACTTC. The encoded protein is CSALKGYEQYF.

This clonotype was counted only a few times. The rearrangement uses TRBV11-2 and TRBJ1-2; no clear D. The CDR3 is 14 amino acids. The ends were cut back, 5 bases at V and 1 base at J, with 11 bases in the middle. Germline V lookup: CDR1 SGHAT, CDR2 FQNNGV. The CDR3 DNA sequence: TGTGCCAGCAGCCGCCCCGGGCGTAACTATGGCTACACCTTC. This encodes CASSRPGRNYGYTF.

This clonotype was detected many times. V and J are TRBV12-3 or TRBV12-4 and TRBJ2-4, with D hard to call. The CDR3 length is 13 residues. The V end lost 3 bases, the J end lost 1 base, and 4 bases lay between the germline ends. CDR3 residues: CASSFGAKNIQYF. DNA of the CDR3: TGTGCCAGCAGTTTCGGGGCCAAAAACATTCAGTACTTC.

In this sample, this clonotype turned up a few times. CDR3 sequence reads: CASSQREDGSSYEQYF. DNA for the CDR3: TGTGCCAGCAGCCAGAGGGAGGACGGCAGCTCCTACGAGCAGTACTTC. The V and J genes are TRBV14 and TRBJ2-7, with a possible D match to TRBD2 (6 bases). Trimming cost V 3 bases and J 0 bases, with 15 bases left between them. There are 16 residues in the CDR3. Germline lookup yields CDR1 SGHDN and CDR2 FVKESK.

The J gene is TRBJ2-5, the V gene TRBV3-1, with a weak D call TRBD1 (6 bases). With the DNA end fitting TRBJ2-7 better, the J assignment may be wrong. Germline V gene data show CDR1 as LGHDT and CDR2 as YNNKEL (reference sequence). CDR3 size: 16 residues. CDR3 sequence (DNA): TGTGCCAGCAGCTCCGCCGCAGGGGCATTTCCTGGCGAGCAGTACTTC. Protein product: CASSSAAGAFPGEQYF.

This clonotype has only a few counts. This sequence joins TRBV6-4 and TRBJ1-1; D unclear. V dropped 4 bases and J dropped 0 bases, with 6 bases sitting between them. The CDR3 is made up of 13 amino acids. CDR1 is MRHNA, CDR2 SNTAGT, per germline. The CDR3 reads CASSASMNTEAFF. Written as DNA, the CDR3 is TGTGCCAGCAGTGCCAGCATGAACACTGAAGCTTTCTTT.